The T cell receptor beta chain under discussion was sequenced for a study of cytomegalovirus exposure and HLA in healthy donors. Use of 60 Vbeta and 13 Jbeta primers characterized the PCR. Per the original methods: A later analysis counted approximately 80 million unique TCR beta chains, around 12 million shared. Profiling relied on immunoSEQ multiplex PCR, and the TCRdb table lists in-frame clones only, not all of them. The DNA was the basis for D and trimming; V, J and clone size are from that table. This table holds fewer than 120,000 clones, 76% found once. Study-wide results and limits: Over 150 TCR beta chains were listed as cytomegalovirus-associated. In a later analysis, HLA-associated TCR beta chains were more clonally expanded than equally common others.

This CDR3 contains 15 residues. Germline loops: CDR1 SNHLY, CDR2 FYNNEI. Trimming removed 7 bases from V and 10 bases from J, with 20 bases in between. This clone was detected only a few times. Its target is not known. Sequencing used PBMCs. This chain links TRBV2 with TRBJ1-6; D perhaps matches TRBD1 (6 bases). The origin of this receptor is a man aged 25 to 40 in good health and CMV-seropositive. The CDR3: CASTSAGARDSPLHF. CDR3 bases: TGTGCCAGCACCTCGGCGGGGGCTCGGGACTCACCCCTCCACTTT. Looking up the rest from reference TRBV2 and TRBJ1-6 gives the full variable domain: EPEVTQTPSHQVTQMGQEVILRCVPISNHLYFYWYRQILGQKVEFLVSFYNNEISEKSEIFDDQFSVERPDGSNFTLKIRSTKLEDSAMYFCASTSAGARDSPLHFGNGTRLTVT.